Each of the 5 T cell receptor beta chains below was sequenced from the same sample in a study of CD8+CD57+ T cells in acquired aplastic anemia. TCR beta VDJ and CDR3 profiling used genomic DNA as template. TCRdb reanalysed the reads using MiXCR and keeps one entry per CDR3 protein. The sample lists hundreds of thousands of distinct CDR3 sequences, around 72% seen once, with 3% to 5% in the top ten. Sequencing input: sorted CD4+, CD8+, or CD8+CD57+ T cells (not recorded which) from PBMCs. The receptors stem from a human donor in good health, serving as a control.

For this clonotype: Because the CDR3's place on the DNA is in doubt, the DNA is left out and the CDR3 is given as listed by TCRdb. The V call is TRBV7-9, the J call TRBJ1-5; the tabulated D call, TRBD1, remains unverified against the DNA. The CDR3 is 14 residues long, ends included. Germline CDR1 reads SEHNR; CDR2 reads FQNEAQ (reference sequence). The chain's CDR3 is CASSSPFKGAVLRF.

The chain couples TRBV9 to TRBJ2-7; D not resolved. V dropped 4 bases and J dropped 0 bases, with 14 bases sitting between them. The CDR3 runs to 15 residues. Germline V gene data show CDR1 as SGDLS and CDR2 as YYNGEE. The CDR3 DNA follows: TGTGCCAGCAGCTTCGGTCAGGATAGCTCCTACGAGCAGTACTTC. Translation gives CASSFGQDSSYEQYF.

V is TRBV15 and J is TRBJ1-2; D uncertain. Germline V gene sequence: CDR1 LNHNV, CDR2 YYDKDF (reference sequence). V lost 1 base and J lost 8, with 14 bases in between. This CDR3 is 14 amino acids long. CDR3 in amino acids: CATSRARRSYGYTF. CDR3 nucleotides: TGTGCCACCAGCAGAGCTCGGCGCAGCTACGGCTACACCTTC. Filled out from reference TRBV15 and TRBJ1-2, the complete variable domain reads DAMVIQNPRYQVTQFGKPVTLSCSQTLNHNVMYWYQQKSSQAPKLLFHYYDKDFNNEADTPDNFQSRRPNTSFCFLDIRSPGLGDTAMYLCATSRARRSYGYTFGSGTRLTVV.

V gene TRBV12-3 or TRBV12-4 combines with J gene TRBJ1-2; D remains ambiguous. The CDR3 covers 12 residues. Trimming took off 4 bases at V and 4 bases at J, with 7 bases between the two ends. In DNA, the CDR3 is TGTGCCAGCAGTTGTACGAGCTATGGCTACACCTTC. The encoded protein is CASSCTSYGYTF.

The chain couples TRBV5-5 to TRBJ1-4; TRBD1 is a possible D gene (5 bases). Trimming stripped 3 bases from V and 7 bases from J, with 16 bases between. Germline assignment: CDR1 SGHKS and CDR2 YYEKEE (reference sequence). The CDR3 is made up of 15 amino acids. CDR3 DNA sequence: TGTGCCAGCAGCTGGACTGTCAGCGGGGGTGAAAAACTGTTTTTT. Encoded protein: CASSWTVSGGEKLFF.